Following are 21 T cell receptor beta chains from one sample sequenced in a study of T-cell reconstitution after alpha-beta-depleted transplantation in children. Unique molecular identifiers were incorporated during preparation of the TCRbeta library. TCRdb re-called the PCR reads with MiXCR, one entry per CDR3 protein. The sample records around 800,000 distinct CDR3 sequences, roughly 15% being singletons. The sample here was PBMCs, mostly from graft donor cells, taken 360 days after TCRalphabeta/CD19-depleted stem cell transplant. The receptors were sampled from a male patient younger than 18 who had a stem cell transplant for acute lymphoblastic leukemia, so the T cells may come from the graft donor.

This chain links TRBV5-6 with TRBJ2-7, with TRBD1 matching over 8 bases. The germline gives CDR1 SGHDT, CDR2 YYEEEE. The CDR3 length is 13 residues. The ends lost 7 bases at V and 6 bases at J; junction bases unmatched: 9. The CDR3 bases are TGTGCCAGCCGTGACAGGGGTTGGAGCGAGCAGTACTTC. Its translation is CASRDRGWSEQYF.

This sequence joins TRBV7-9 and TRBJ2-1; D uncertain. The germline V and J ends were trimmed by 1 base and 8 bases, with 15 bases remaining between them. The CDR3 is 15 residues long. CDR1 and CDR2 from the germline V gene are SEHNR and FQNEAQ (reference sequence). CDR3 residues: CASSLVGSGSYEQFF. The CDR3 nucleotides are TGTGCCAGCAGCTTAGTGGGGTCGGGCTCATATGAGCAGTTCTTC.

As DNA, the CDR3 is TGCGCCAGCAGCCCCCTGGACGGAGGGTCGGCCAAAAACATTCAGTACTTC. Encoded protein: CASSPLDGGSAKNIQYF. The chain combines TRBV4-1 with TRBJ2-4; possible D gene TRBD2, 6 bases. The germline CDR1 and CDR2 sequences are MGHRA and YSYEKL. CDR3 size: 17 residues. The ends were cut back, 4 bases at V and 1 base at J, with 17 bases in the middle.

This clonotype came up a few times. The CDR3 here is CSARDGQGNYEQYF. The CDR3 DNA sequence: TGCAGTGCTAGAGACGGACAGGGAAACTACGAGCAGTACTTC. The gene calls are TRBV20-1 and TRBJ2-7; 8 positions match TRBD1. The CDR3 loop spans 14 amino acids. The ends lost 0 bases at V and 3 bases at J; junction bases unmatched: 4. The germline V gene encodes CDR1 DFQATT and CDR2 SNEGSKA (reference sequence).

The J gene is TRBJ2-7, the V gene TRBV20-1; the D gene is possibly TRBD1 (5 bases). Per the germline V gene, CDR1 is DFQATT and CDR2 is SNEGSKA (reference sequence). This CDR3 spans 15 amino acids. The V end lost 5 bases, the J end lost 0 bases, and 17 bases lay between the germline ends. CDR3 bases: TGCAGTGCTCTTCCTGGACAAGCCCGCTCCTACGAGCAGTACTTC. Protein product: CSALPGQARSYEQYF.

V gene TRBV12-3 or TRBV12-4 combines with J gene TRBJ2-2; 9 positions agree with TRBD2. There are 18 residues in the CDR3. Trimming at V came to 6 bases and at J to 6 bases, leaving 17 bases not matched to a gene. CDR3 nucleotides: TGTGCCAGCAGCCTCGGTCCTAGCGGGATCTGGGCGGCCGGGGAGCTGTTTTTT. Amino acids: CASSLGPSGIWAAGELFF.

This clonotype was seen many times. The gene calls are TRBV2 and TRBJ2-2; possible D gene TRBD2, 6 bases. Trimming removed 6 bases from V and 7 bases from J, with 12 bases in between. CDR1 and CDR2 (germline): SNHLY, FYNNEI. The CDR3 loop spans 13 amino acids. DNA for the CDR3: TGTGCCAGCAGCCGTCCTAGCGTCGGGGAGCTGTTTTTT. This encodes CASSRPSVGELFF. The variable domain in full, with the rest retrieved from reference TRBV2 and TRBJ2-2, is EPEVTQTPSHQVTQMGQEVILRCVPISNHLYFYWYRQILGQKVEFLVSFYNNEISEKSEIFDDQFSVERPDGSNFTLKIRSTKLEDSAMYFCASSRPSVGELFFGEGSRLTVL.

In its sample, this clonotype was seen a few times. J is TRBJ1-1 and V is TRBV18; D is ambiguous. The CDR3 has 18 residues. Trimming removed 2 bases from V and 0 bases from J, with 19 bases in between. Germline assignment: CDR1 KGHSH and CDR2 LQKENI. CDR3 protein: CASSPFAIDWGMNTEAFF. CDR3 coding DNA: TGTGCCAGCTCACCATTCGCCATAGACTGGGGTATGAACACTGAAGCTTTCTTT.

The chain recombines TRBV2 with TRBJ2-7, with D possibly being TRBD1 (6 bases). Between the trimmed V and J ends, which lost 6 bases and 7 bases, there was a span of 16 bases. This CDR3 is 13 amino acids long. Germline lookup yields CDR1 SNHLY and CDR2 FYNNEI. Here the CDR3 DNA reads TGTGCCAGCAGACCAGCAGGGGTAGGAGAGCAGTACTTC. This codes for CASRPAGVGEQYF. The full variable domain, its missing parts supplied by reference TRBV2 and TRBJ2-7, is EPEVTQTPSHQVTQMGQEVILRCVPISNHLYFYWYRQILGQKVEFLVSFYNNEISEKSEIFDDQFSVERPDGSNFTLKIRSTKLEDSAMYFCASRPAGVGEQYFGPGTRLTVT.

The CDR3 here is CASSGNSDTQYF. CDR3 bases: TGCGCCAGCAGCGGAAATTCAGATACGCAGTATTTT. V and J are TRBV5-1 and TRBJ2-3, with no clear D. Germline loops: CDR1 SGHRS, CDR2 YFSETQ. Trimming took off 4 bases at V and 4 bases at J, with 7 bases between the two ends. The CDR3 runs 12 residues.

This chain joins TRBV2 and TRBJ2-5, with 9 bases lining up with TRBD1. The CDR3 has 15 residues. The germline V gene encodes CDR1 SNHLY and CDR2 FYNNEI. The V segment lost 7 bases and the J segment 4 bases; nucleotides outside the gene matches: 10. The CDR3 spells CASTDTGTGRETQYF. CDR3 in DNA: TGTGCCAGCACAGACACCGGGACAGGGAGAGAGACCCAGTACTTC. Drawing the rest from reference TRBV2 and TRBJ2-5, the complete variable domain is EPEVTQTPSHQVTQMGQEVILRCVPISNHLYFYWYRQILGQKVEFLVSFYNNEISEKSEIFDDQFSVERPDGSNFTLKIRSTKLEDSAMYFCASTDTGTGRETQYFGPGTRLLVL.

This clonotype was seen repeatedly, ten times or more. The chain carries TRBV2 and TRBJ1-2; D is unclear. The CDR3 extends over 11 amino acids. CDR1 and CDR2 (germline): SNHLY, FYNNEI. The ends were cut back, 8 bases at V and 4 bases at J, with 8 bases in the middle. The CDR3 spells CASGVVYGYTF. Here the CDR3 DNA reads TGTGCCAGCGGCGTAGTCTATGGCTACACCTTC.

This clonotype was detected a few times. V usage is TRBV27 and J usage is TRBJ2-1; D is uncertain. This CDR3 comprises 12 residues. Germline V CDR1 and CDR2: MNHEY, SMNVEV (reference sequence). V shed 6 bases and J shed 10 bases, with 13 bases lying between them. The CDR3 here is CASSTIAHEQFF. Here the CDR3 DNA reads TGTGCCAGCAGCACTATAGCCCACGAGCAGTTCTTC.

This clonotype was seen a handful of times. CDR3 bases: TGTGCCAGCAGCCCATCCGGACAGGGATCCTACGAGCAGTACTTC. Its protein is CASSPSGQGSYEQYF. The J gene is TRBJ2-7, the V gene TRBV3-1; 8 positions agree with TRBD1. CDR1 is LGHDT and CDR2 is YNNKEL in the germline V gene (reference sequence). CDR3 size: 15 residues. Germline trimming cut 4 bases from V and 1 base from J; bases unmatched to any gene: 6.

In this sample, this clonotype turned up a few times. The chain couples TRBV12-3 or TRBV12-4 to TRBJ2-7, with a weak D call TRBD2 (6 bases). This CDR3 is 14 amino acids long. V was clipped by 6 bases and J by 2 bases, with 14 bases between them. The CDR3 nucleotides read TGTGCCAGCAGCCGTCCTAGCGAGACCTACGAGCAGTACTTC. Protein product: CASSRPSETYEQYF.

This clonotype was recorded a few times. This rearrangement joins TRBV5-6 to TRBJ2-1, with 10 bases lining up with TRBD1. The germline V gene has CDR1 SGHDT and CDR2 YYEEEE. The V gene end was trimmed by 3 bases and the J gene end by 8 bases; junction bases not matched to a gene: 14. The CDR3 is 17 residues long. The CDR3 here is CASSSFPWGQGNHEQFF. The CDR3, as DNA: TGTGCCAGCAGCTCGTTTCCCTGGGGACAGGGGAACCATGAGCAGTTCTTC.

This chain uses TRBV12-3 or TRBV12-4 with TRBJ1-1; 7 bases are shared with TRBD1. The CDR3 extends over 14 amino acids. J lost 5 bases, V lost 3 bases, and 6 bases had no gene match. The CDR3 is CASSFLQGITEAFF. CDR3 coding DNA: TGTGCCAGCAGTTTTCTACAGGGGATAACTGAAGCTTTCTTT.

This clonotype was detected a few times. For the CDR3, the DNA is TGCAGCGTTGACCACCCCGGGACAGGTTCTACCTACGAGCAGTACTTC. It translates to CSVDHPGTGSTYEQYF. V usage is TRBV29-1 and J usage is TRBJ2-7; 8 nucleotides agree with TRBD1. V lost 3 bases to trimming and J lost 2 bases; unmatched junction nucleotides: 12. CDR1 is SQVTM and CDR2 is ANQGSEA in the germline V gene. The length of the CDR3 is 16 residues.

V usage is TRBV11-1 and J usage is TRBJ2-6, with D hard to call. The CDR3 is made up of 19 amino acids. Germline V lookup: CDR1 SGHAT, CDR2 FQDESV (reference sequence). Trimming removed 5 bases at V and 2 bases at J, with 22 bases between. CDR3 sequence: CASSPYTLHGRAGANVLTF. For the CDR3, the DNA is TGTGCCAGCAGCCCGTACACTTTACACGGCCGGGCTGGGGCCAACGTCCTGACTTTC.

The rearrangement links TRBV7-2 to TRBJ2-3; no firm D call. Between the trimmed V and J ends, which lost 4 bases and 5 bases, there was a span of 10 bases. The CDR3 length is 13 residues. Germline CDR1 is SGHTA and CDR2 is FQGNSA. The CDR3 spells CASSSNRKDTQYF. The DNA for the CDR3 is TGTGCCAGCAGCTCAAATAGGAAAGATACGCAGTATTTT.

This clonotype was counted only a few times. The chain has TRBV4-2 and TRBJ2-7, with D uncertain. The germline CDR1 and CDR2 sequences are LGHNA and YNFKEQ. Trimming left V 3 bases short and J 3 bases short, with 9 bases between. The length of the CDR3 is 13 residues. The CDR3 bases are TGTGCCAGCAGCCATCGCGACGGCTACGAGCAGTACTTC. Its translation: CASSHRDGYEQYF.